Listed below are T cell receptor beta chains from one sample, sequenced in a study of blood T cell repertoires in COVID-19. Data came from immunoSEQ multiplex PCR; TCRdb stores just in-frame clones and leaves some out. The sample lists about 140,000 clones; roughly 88% were seen once. Sequenced sample: peripheral blood. These receptors were collected from a man aged 55 to 70 with active or convalescent COVID-19. CDR3s include the opening cysteine and the closing phenylalanine or tryptophan. Fields, in order: J gene, V gene, clone size, D gene, CDR3 DNA, CDR3 protein. D genes are given only for firm matches. Only some rows state a clone size, as once, few, many or a class for expanded clones.

j_gene: TRBJ2-5; v_gene: TRBV12-5; abundance: -; d_gene: TRBD1; CDR3nt: TGTGCTAGTGGTTTCAGACAGGGGGAACGAAGAGAGACCCAGTACTTC; CDR3aa: CASGFRQGERRETQYF
j_gene: TRBJ2-1; v_gene: TRBV30; abundance: -; d_gene: TRBD2; CDR3nt: TGTGTACTGGATGGGCTAGGGACTAGCGGGAATTACAATGAGCAGTTCTTC; CDR3aa: CVLDGLGTSGNYNEQFF
j_gene: TRBJ2-3; v_gene: TRBV27; abundance: -; d_gene: TRBD2; CDR3nt: TGTGCCAGCAGCCCGACGGGAGGGGAACCGATTACTAGCACAGATACGCAGTATTTT; CDR3aa: CASSPTGGEPITSTDTQYF
j_gene: TRBJ1-3; v_gene: TRBV7-8; abundance: -; d_gene: -; CDR3nt: TGTGCCAGCAGCGACAGGTCCTCTGGAAACACCATATATTTT; CDR3aa: CASSDRSSGNTIYF
j_gene: TRBJ1-2; v_gene: TRBV19; abundance: -; d_gene: TRBD1; CDR3nt: TGTGCCAGTAGTATGGGTGACAGGGGGATAGTATATGGCTACACCTTC; CDR3aa: CASSMGDRGIVYGYTF
j_gene: TRBJ1-5; v_gene: TRBV6-2/TRBV6-3; abundance: -; d_gene: -; CDR3nt: TGTGCCAGCAGTCGGACAGTAAGCAATCAGCCCCAGCATTTT; CDR3aa: CASSRTVSNQPQHF
j_gene: TRBJ1-2; v_gene: TRBV2; abundance: -; d_gene: -; CDR3nt: TGTGCCAGCAGTGATCCGGGGGTAAATGGCTACACCTTC; CDR3aa: CASSDPGVNGYTF
j_gene: TRBJ1-5; v_gene: TRBV19; abundance: -; d_gene: TRBD1; CDR3nt: TGTGCCAGTACCGATAGCAGGGGGCGCAATCAGCCCCAGCATTTT; CDR3aa: CASTDSRGRNQPQHF
j_gene: TRBJ1-1; v_gene: TRBV5-6; abundance: few; d_gene: -; CDR3nt: TGTGCCAGCAGCTTGGTCCGGGGCACTGAAGCTTTCTTT; CDR3aa: CASSLVRGTEAFF
j_gene: TRBJ2-1; v_gene: TRBV5-1; abundance: -; d_gene: TRBD2; CDR3nt: TGCGCCAGCAGCCCTGGGACTATCAGCTCCTACAATGAGCAGTTCTTC; CDR3aa: CASSPGTISSYNEQFF
j_gene: TRBJ2-3; v_gene: TRBV27; abundance: -; d_gene: TRBD2; CDR3nt: TGTGCCAGCAGTTCCCGGACTAGCGTTAGCACAGATACGCAGTATTTT; CDR3aa: CASSSRTSVSTDTQYF
j_gene: TRBJ1-4; v_gene: TRBV2; abundance: -; d_gene: TRBD1; CDR3nt: TGTGCCAGCAGAGTACGACAGGGAGGAACTAATGAAAAACTGTTTTTT; CDR3aa: CASRVRQGGTNEKLFF
j_gene: TRBJ1-1; v_gene: TRBV11-3; abundance: few; d_gene: -; CDR3nt: TGTGCCAGCAGCTTGGGGGGTGGGAACACTGAAGCTTTCTTT; CDR3aa: CASSLGGGNTEAFF
j_gene: TRBJ1-2; v_gene: TRBV11-2; abundance: -; d_gene: -; CDR3nt: TGTGCCAGCAGCACGGAAGGAGGTGGCTACACCTTC; CDR3aa: CASSTEGGGYTF
j_gene: TRBJ2-7; v_gene: TRBV5-4; abundance: -; d_gene: -; CDR3nt: TGTGCCAGCAGTTCCGGAGGGAAGAGCTCCTACGAGCAGTACTTC; CDR3aa: CASSSGGKSSYEQYF
j_gene: TRBJ2-7; v_gene: TRBV5-1; abundance: -; d_gene: TRBD1; CDR3nt: TGCGCCAGCAGCTCCACAGGGGGCTCCTACGAGCAGTACTTC; CDR3aa: CASSSTGGSYEQYF